This TCR beta chain originates from a study of blood T cell repertoires in COVID-19. CDR1 and CDR2 from the germline V gene are MNHEY and SMNVEV (reference sequence). The CDR3 length is 15 residues. The trim removed 7 bases at V and 4 bases at J, leaving 11 bases unmatched. Per the authors' pipeline: For nucleated cells, counts were estimated from reference gene primer amplification. Sequencing used immunoSEQ multiplex PCR; TCRdb keeps in-frame clones, though not all of them. Clonal size and the V and J genes are those of that table, whereas D and trimming came from the DNA. The table shows fewer than 120,000 clones, with nearly 90% occurring only once.

The TCR originated in a human donor in a cohort sampled during active COVID-19. The chain employs TRBV27 and TRBJ1-1; 8 bases align to TRBD1. Input material: peripheral blood. The CDR3 reads CASKRTGGGSTEAFF. Here the CDR3 DNA reads TGTGCCAGCAAAAGAACAGGGGGAGGAAGCACTGAAGCTTTCTTT.